This TCR beta chain was sequenced for a study of beta chain features in type 1 diabetes. Whole-study results and caveats: TCRB CDR3s from Type 1 diabetes patients were moderately but significantly shorter in all four CD4+ subsets. In cDNA sequencing, cells with high TCR expression could be over-represented. It was possible that PCR favored shorter templates, equally so in patients and controls.

Of the isolated RNA, all was reverse transcribed, and so the sequenced material was expressed TCRB transcripts. Sequenced by immunoSEQ multiplex PCR; TCRdb stores in-frame clones only, minus some. The sample includes about 150,000 clones, roughly 8% of them seen just once. The length of the CDR3 is 11 residues. The germline V gene encodes CDR1 SQVTM and CDR2 ANQGSEA. V lost 3 bases and J lost 4, with 6 bases in between. This clone was seen only a few times. Its antigen is as yet unknown. V usage is TRBV29-1 and J usage is TRBJ1-1, with D unresolved. The TCR originated in a man younger than 35 with type 1 diabetes. Sequenced sample: central memory CD4+ T cells from blood. The CDR3 spells CSVDRPTEAFF. Here the CDR3 DNA reads TGCAGCGTTGACAGGCCCACTGAAGCTTTCTTT.